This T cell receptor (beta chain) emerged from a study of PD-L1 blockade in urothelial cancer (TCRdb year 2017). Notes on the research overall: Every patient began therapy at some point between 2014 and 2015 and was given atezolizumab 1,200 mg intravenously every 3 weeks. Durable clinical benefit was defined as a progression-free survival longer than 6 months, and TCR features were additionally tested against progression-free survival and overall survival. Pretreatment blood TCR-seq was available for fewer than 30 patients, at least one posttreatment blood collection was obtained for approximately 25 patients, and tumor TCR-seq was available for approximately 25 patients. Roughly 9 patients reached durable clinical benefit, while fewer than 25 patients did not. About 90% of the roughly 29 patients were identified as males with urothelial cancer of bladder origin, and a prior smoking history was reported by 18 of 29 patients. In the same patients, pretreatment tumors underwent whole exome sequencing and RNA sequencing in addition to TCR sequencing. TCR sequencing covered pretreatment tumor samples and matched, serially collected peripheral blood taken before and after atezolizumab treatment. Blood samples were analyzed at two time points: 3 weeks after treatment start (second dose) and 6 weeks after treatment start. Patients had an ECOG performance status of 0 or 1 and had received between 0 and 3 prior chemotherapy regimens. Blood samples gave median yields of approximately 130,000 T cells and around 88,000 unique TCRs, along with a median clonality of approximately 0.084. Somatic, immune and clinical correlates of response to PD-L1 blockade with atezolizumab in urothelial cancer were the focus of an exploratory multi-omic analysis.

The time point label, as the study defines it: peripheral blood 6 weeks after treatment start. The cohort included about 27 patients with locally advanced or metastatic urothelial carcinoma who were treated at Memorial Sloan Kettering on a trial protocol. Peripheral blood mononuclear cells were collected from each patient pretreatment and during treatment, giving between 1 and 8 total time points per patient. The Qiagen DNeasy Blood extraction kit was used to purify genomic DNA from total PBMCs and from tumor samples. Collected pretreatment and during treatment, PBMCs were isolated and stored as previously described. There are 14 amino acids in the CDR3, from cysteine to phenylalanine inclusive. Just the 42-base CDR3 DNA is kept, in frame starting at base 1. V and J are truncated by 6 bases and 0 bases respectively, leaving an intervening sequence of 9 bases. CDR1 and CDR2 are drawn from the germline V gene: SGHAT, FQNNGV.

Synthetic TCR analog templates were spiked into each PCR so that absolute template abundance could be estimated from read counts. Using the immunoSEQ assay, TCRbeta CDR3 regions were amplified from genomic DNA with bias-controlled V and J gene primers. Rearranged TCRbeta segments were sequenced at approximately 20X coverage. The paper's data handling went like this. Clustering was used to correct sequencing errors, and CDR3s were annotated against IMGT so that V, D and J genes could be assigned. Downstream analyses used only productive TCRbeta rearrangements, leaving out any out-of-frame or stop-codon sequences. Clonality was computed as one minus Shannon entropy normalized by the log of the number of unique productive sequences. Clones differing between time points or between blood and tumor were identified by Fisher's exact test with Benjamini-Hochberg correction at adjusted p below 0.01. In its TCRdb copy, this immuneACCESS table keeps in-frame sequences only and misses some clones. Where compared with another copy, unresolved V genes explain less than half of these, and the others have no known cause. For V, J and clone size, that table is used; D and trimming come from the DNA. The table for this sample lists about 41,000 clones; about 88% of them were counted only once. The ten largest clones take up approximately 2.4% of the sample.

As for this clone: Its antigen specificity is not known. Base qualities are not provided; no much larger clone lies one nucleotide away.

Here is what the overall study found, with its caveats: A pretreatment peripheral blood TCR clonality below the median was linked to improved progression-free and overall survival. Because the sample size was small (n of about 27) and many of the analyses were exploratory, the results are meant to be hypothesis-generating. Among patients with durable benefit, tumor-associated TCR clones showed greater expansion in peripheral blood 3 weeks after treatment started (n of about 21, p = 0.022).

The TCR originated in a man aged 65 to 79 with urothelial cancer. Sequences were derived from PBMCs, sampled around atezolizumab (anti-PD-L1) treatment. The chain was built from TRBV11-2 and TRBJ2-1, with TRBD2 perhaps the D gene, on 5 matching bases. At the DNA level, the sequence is TGTGCCAGCAGGACGGGAAACTCCTACAATGAGCAGTTCTTC. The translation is CASRTGNSYNEQFF.